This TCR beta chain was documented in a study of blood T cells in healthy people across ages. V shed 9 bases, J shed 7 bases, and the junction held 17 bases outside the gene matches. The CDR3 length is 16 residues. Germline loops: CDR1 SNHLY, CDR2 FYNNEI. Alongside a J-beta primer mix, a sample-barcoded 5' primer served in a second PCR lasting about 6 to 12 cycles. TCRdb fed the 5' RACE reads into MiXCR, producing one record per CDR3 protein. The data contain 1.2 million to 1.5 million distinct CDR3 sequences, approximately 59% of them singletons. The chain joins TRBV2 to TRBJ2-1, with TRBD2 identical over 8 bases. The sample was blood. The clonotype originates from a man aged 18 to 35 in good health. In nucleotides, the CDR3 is TGTGCCAGGACCGAGGAAGATAGCGGGATTTATAATGAGCAGTTCTTC. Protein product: CARTEEDSGIYNEQFF.